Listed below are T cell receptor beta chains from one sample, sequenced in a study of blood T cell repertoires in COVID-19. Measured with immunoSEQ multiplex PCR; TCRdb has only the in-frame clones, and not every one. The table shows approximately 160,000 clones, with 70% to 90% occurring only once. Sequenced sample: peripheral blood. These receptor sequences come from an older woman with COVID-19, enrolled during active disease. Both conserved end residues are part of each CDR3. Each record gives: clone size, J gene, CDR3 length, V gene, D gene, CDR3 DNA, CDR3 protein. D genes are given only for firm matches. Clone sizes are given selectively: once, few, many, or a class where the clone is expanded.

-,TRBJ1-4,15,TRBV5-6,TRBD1,TGTGCCAGCAGCGCCGACAGGGGTCCTAATGAAAAACTGTTTTTT,CASSADRGPNEKLFF
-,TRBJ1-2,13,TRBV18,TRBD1,TGTGCCAGCTCACCACAGGGGGCTAATGGCTACACCTTC,CASSPQGANGYTF
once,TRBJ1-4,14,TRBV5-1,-,TGCGCCAGCAGCTTGGCCGGAGCTGTTGAAAAACTGTTTTTT,CASSLAGAVEKLFF
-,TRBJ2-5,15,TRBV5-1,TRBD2,TGCGCCAGCACCCCCCTAAGCGGGGGTGGAGAGACCCAGTACTTC,CASTPLSGGGETQYF
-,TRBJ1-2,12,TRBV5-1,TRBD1,TGCGCCAGTGGGGAGGGACAGGGCGACTACACCTTC,CASGEGQGDYTF
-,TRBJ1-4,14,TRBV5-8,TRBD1,TGTGCCAGCAGCCTGACAGGGGGAGGTGAAAAACTGTTTTTT,CASSLTGGGEKLFF
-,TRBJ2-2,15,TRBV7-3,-,TGTGCCAGCAGCGAGAACGGGGTGAACACCGGGGAGCTGTTTTTT,CASSENGVNTGELFF
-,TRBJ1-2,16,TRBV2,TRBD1,TGTGCCAGCATCCGATCTCCCATGACAGGGAACTATGGCTACACCTTC,CASIRSPMTGNYGYTF
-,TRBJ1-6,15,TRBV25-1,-,TGTGCCAGCAGTGAACTAAAGTACAGCCCTTCACCCCTCCACTTT,CASSELKYSPSPLHF
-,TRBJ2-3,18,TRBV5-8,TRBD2,TGTGCCAGCAGCAAACCGGGACTAGCGGGGGGACACACAGATACGCAGTATTTT,CASSKPGLAGGHTDTQYF
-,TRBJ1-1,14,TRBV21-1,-,TGTGCCAGCAGCTGCAGGGGCCTTAACACTGAAGCTTTCTTT,CASSCRGLNTEAFF
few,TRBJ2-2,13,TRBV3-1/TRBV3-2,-,TGTGCCAGCAGCCAAGAAAACTCAGGGGAGCTGTTTTTT,CASSQENSGELFF
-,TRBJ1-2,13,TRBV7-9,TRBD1,TGTGCCAGCAGCTCCGGACAGGACTATGGCTACACCTTC,CASSSGQDYGYTF
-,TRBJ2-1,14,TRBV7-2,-,TGTGCCAGCAGCTTAGTTGTGACTAGCAATGAGCAGTTCTTC,CASSLVVTSNEQFF
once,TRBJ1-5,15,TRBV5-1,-,TGCGCCAGCAGCTGGGGACCAGGGGCCCATCAGCCCCAGCATTTT,CASSWGPGAHQPQHF
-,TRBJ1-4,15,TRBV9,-,TGTGCCAGCAGCGTAGACGGGGGGGTTAATGAAAAACTGTTTTTT,CASSVDGGVNEKLFF
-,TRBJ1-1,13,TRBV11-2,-,TGTGCCAGCAGCTTAGGGAGGAACACTGAAGCTTTCTTT,CASSLGRNTEAFF
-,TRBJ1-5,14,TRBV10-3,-,TGTGCCATCAGCCAGGGGAATAGCAATCAGCCCCAGCATTTT,CAISQGNSNQPQHF
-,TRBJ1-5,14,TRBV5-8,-,TGTGCCAGCAGCCCTGGACAACTTAATCAGCCCCAGCATTTT,CASSPGQLNQPQHF
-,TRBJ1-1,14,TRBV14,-,TGTGCCAGCAGCCAAGTACAGGGTGGGACTGAAGCTTTCTTT,CASSQVQGGTEAFF
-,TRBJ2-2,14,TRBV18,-,TGTGCCAGCTCACCAATACAGGGAGTAGGGGAGCTGTTTTTT,CASSPIQGVGELFF
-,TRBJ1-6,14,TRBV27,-,TGTGCCAGCAGACAGACCTCCTATAATTCACCCCTCCACTTT,CASRQTSYNSPLHF
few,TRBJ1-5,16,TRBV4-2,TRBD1,TGTGCCAGCAGCCAAGCCCCAGGGGGAAGCAATCAGCCCCAGCATTTT,CASSQAPGGSNQPQHF